The present T cell receptor (beta chain) was sequenced within a study of T-cell reconstitution after alpha-beta-depleted transplantation in children. General study points: T cells produced anew were the main source of T-cell counts and diversity one year after transplant. Reportedly, alpha-beta T cells present about two months post-transplant originated from several hundred expanded clones of graft origin. Several patients had high TCRbeta diversity at day 60; it came from surviving recipient T cells and thymic progenitors.

Germline V gene data show CDR1 as SEHNR and CDR2 as FQNEAQ (reference sequence). The CDR3 extends over 12 amino acids. The V end was cut by 0 bases, the J end by 6 bases, with 6 bases between. On this clonotype itself: Its target is not known.

A library of TCRbeta sequences, prepared with unique molecular identifiers, was generated. TCRdb analysed the PCR reads with MiXCR anew, one entry per CDR3 protein. The sample comprises around 440,000 distinct CDR3 sequences, 15% to 20% of which are singletons, and approximately 28% rests with the top ten. The starting material was PBMCs, mostly from graft donor cells, obtained 360 days after TCRalphabeta/CD19-depleted stem cell transplant. This chain connects TRBV7-9 to TRBJ2-7; no firm D call. The source of this sequence is a boy younger than two who had a stem cell transplant for Wiskott-Aldrich syndrome, so the T cells may come from the graft donor. CDR3 nucleotide sequence: TGTGCCAGCAGCTTAGCAGGGTTCGAGCAGTACTTC. It specifies CASSLAGFEQYF.